This T cell receptor (beta chain) was found in a study of blood T cells in healthy people across ages. In germline, CDR1 is SGHNT, CDR2 YYREEE (reference sequence). The CDR3 loop spans 16 amino acids. The second PCR ran roughly 7 to 12 cycles with a sample-barcoded 5' primer and J-beta primers. TCRdb fed the 5' RACE reads into MiXCR, producing one record per CDR3 protein. Of 2 million or so distinct CDR3 sequences listed, 40% to 55% were seen once; the top ten hold approximately 2.1%. The chain is built from TRBV5-4 and TRBJ2-7; 11 positions agree with TRBD2. Judging by the DNA end, TRBJ2-5 fits better; the J call may be wrong. The sequenced sample was blood. This TCR was sampled from a woman between 35 and 50 years old in good health. CDR3 loop: CASSSMLAGGLGTQYF. The CDR3 DNA is TGTGCCAGCAGCTCCATGTTAGCGGGGGGGCTGGGGACCCAGTACTTC.